This TCR beta chain was observed in a study of PD-1 blockade in classical Hodgkin lymphoma. After autologous stem cell transplantation all patients relapsed, and prior brentuximab vedotin exposure differed between cohorts. Concerning this clone: Its target is unknown.

Study observations and caveats: Baseline diversity was lower in partial responders and progressors than complete responders. Newly diagnosed patients had baseline TCR diversity that was reportedly lower than that of healthy donors. Still unresolved is the cause of the repertoire differences, which may be disease activity or prior therapy.

Assay used: immunoSEQ multiplex PCR; TCRdb lists only in-frame clones, some missing. The sample lists roughly 81,000 clones; about nine tenths were seen once. Germline CDR1 MNHNY, CDR2 SVGAGI (reference sequence). Trimming left V 6 bases short and J 5 bases short, with 16 bases between. This CDR3 region has 14 residues. The rearrangement links TRBV6-6 to TRBJ2-5; TRBD1 or TRBD2 may be the D gene (5 bases each). The sequencing used peripheral blood mononuclear cells (PBMCs), collected before the second cycle of nivolumab. This clonotype was obtained from a human donor with classical Hodgkin lymphoma. The CDR3 region has the DNA TGTGCCAGCAGAGGCTTAGCCTGGGGGGAGACCCAGTACTTC. Translating it yields CASRGLAWGETQYF.